This T cell receptor (beta chain) was recovered during a study of blood T cell repertoires in COVID-19. Study summary: PBMCs, B-cell-depleted T cells, or T cells provided the cDNA or gDNA that made up the material.

The CDR3 has 13 residues. The ends were cut back, 1 base at V and 6 bases at J, with 6 bases in the middle. CDR1 is SGHNT and CDR2 is YENEEA in the germline V gene. Original handling: Estimation of nucleated cell counts relied on the amplification of reference gene primers. Generated by immunoSEQ multiplex PCR, the TCRdb table keeps only in-frame clones and is missing some. The DNA gave D and trimming, while V, J and clone size come from that table. Of about 430,000 clones listed, over 75% were seen once; the top ten hold 1.1%. The study recruited people aged roughly 18 to 89 years across 24 US areas.

This chain uses TRBV11-3 with TRBJ2-2; a possible D gene is TRBD2 (5 bases). The receptor was derived from a man between 25 and 39 years old who had recovered from COVID-19. Sequences were obtained from PBMCs or T cells enriched from blood (not recorded which). CDR3 in amino acids: CASSLAEAGELFF. The CDR3 DNA reads as TGTGCCAGCAGCTTAGCGGAGGCCGGGGAGCTGTTTTTT. The entire variable domain, with the rest obtained from reference TRBV11-3 and TRBJ2-2, is as follows: EAGVVQSPRYKIIEKKQPVAFWCNPISGHNTLYWYLQNLGQGPELLIRYENEEAVDDSQLPKDRFSAERLKGVDSTLKIQPAELGDSAVYLCASSLAEAGELFFGEGSRLTVL.